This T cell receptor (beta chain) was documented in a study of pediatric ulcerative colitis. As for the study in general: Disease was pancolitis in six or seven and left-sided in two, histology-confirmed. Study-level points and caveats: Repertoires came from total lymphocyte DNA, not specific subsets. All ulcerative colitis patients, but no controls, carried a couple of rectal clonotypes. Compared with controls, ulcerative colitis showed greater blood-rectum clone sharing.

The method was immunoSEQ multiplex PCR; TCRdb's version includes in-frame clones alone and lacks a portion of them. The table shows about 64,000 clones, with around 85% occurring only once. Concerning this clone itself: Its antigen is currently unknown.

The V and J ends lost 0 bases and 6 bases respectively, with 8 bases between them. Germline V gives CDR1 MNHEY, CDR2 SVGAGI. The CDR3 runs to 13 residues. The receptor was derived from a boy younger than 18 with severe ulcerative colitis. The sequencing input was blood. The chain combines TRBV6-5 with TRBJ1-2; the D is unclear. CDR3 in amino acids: CASSYSKGNGYTF. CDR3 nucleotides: TGTGCCAGCAGTTACTCGAAAGGGAATGGCTACACCTTC.